Included here is one TCR beta chain sequence, with context. The antigen is unknown. The data were obtained in a study of CXCR3-negative and CXCR3-positive naive CD8 T cells. Study information: Per library, roughly 1.6 +/- 0.3 million reads; 120 million to 150 million TRB reads overall.

The germline gives CDR1 MNHNY, CDR2 SVGAGI (reference sequence). The CDR3 covers 16 residues. The libraries of TRB cDNA were prepared using 5' RACE with UMI labels. TCRdb re-called the 5' RACE reads and shows each CDR3 protein once, DNA omitted. This sample's table reports 110,000 or so distinct CDR3 sequences. General observations from the study: The study found more hydrophobic TRB CDR3s in CXCR3-positive naive cells than in CXCR3-negative naive cells. Post-cryopreservation CXCR3 expression was partly diminished, and the bulk of assays employed fresh PBMCs.

This chain uses TRBV6-6 with TRBJ2-3. Sequencing was carried out using naive CXCR3+ CD8+ T cells from blood. Subset here: CD45RO-CCR7+CD27+CD95- naive CD8+ T cells expressing CXCR3 (TNR3+). The receptor's source is a human donor in good health. Some clones in this sample may be carry-over from other donors' samples. This CDR3 is CASSYSTWGSTDTQYF.